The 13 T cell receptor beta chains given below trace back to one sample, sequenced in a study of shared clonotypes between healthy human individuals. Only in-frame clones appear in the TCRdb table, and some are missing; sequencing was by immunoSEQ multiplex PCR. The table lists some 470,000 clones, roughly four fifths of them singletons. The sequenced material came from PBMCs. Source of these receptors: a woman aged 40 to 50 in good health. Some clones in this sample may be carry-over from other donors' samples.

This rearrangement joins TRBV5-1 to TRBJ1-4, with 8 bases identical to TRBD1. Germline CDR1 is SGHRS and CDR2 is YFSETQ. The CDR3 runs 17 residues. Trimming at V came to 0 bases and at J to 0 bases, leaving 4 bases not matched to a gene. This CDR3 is CASSLEAGGTTNEKLFF. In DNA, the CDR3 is TGCGCCAGCAGCTTGGAAGCAGGGGGCACAACTAATGAAAAACTGTTTTTT.

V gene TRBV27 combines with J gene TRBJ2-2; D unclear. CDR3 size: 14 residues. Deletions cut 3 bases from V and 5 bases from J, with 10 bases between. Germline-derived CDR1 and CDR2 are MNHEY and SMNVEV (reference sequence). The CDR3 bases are TGTGCCAGCAGTTTCGTCGGTAGGACCGGGGAGCTGTTTTTT. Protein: CASSFVGRTGELFF.

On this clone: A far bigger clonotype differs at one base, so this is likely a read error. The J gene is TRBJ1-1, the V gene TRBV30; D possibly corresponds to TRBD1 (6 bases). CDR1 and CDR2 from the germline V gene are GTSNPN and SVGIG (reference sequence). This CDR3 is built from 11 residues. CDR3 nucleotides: TGTGACTGGAGTGTACACAGGGCCGCTTTCTTT. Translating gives CDWSVHRAAFF. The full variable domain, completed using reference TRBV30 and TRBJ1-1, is SQTIHQWPATLVQPVGSPLSLECTVEGTSNPNLYWYRQAAGRGLQLLFYSVGIGQISSEVPQNLSASRPQDRQFILSSKKLLLSDSGFYLCDWSVHRAAFFGQGTRLTVV.

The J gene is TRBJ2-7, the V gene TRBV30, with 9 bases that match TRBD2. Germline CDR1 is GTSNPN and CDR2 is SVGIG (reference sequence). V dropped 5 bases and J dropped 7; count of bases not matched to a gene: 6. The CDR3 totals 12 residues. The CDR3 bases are TGTGCCTGGGCGGGAGGGCCGAGGGAGCAGTACTTC. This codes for CAWAGGPREQYF.

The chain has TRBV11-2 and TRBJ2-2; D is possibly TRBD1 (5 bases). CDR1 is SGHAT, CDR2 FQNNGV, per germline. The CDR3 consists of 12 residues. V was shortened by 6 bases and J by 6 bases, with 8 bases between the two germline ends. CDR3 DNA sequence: TGTGCCAGCAGACCGACAGCCGGGGAGCTGTTTTTT. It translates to CASRPTAGELFF.

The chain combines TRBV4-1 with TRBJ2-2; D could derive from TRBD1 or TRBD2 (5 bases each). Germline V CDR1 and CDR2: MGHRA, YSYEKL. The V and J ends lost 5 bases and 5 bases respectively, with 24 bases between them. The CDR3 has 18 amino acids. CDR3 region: CASSGRPGTELRTGELFF. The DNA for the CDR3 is TGCGCCAGCAGCGGGCGACCGGGGACCGAGCTGCGGACCGGGGAGCTGTTTTTT.

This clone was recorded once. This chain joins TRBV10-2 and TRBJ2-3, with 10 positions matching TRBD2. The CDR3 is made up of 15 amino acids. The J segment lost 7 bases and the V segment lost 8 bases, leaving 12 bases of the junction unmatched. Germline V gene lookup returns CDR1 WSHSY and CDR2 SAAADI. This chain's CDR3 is CASGFGSGRSNTQYF. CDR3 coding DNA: TGCGCCAGCGGCTTCGGTAGCGGGAGGTCCAATACGCAGTATTTT.

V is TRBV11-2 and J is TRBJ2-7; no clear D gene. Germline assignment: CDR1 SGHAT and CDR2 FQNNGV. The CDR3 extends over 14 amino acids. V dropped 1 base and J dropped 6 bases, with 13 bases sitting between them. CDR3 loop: CASSLGMAGAEQYF. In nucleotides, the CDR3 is TGTGCCAGCAGCTTAGGGATGGCCGGCGCCGAGCAGTACTTC.

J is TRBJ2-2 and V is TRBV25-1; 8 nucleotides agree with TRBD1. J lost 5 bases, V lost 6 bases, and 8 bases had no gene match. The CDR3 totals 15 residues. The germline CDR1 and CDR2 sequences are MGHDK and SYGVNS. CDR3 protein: CASSPPGQVTGELFF. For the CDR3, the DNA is TGTGCCAGCAGCCCCCCGGGACAGGTTACCGGGGAGCTGTTTTTT.

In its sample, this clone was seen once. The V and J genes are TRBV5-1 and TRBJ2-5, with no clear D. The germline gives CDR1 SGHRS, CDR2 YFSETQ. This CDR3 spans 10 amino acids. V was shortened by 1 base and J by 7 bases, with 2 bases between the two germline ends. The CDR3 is CASSLMTQYF. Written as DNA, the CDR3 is TGCGCCAGCAGCTTGATGACCCAGTACTTC.

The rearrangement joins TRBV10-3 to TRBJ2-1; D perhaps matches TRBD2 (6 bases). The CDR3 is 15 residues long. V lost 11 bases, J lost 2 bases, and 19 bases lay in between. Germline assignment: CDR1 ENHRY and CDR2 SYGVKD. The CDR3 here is CASGGGTRTYNEQFF. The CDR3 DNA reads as TGTGCCTCGGGCGGTGGGACTCGGACCTACAATGAGCAGTTCTTC.

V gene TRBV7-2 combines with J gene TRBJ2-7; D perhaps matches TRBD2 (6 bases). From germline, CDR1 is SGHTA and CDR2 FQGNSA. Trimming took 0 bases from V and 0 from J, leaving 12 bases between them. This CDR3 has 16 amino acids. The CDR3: CASSLAGTSSSYEQYF. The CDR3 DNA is TGTGCCAGCAGCTTAGCCGGGACTTCGAGCTCCTACGAGCAGTACTTC. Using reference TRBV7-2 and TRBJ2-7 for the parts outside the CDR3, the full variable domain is GAGVSQSPSNKVTEKGKDVELRCDPISGHTALYWYRQSLGQGLEFLIYFQGNSAPDKSGLPSDRFSAERTGGSVSTLTIQRTQQEDSAVYLCASSLAGTSSSYEQYFGPGTRLTVT.

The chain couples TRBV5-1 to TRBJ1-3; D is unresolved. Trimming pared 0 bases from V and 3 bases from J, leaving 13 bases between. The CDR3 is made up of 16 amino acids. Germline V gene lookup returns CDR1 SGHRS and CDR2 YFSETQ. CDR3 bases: TGCGCCAGCAGCTTGGAACCGGGCGGATATGGAAACACCATATATTTT. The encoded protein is CASSLEPGGYGNTIYF.